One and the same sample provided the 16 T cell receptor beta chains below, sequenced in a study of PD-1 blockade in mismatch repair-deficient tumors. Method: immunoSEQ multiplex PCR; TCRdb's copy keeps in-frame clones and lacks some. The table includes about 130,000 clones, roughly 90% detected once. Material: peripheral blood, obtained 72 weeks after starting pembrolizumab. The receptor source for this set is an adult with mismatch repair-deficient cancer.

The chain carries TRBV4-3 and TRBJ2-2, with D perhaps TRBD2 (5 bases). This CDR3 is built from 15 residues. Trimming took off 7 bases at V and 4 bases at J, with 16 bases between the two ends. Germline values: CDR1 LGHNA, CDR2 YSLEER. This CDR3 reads CASTPRAAGTGELFF. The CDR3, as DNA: TGCGCCAGCACCCCGCGGGCGGCTGGCACCGGGGAGCTGTTTTTT.

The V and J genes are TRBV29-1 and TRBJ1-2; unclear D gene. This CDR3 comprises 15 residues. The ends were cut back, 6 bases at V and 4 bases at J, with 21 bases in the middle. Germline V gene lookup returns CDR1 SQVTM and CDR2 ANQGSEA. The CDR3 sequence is CSVPTAGVKGYGYTF. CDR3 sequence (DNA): TGCAGCGTCCCTACCGCCGGGGTTAAGGGCTATGGCTACACCTTC.

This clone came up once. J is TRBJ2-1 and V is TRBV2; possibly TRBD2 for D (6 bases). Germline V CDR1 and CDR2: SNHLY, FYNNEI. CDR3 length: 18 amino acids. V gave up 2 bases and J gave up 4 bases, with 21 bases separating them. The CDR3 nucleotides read TGTGCCAGCAGTGAACCGGAAGTAGCGGTAGGGAGGTACAATGAGCAGTTCTTC. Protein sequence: CASSEPEVAVGRYNEQFF.

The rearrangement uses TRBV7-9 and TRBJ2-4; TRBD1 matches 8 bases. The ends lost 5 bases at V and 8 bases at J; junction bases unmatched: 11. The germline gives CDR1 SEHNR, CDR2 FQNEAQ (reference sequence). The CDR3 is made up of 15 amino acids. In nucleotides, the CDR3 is TGTGCCAGCAGCCCGGGACAGGTCTCTGGGGACATTCAGTACTTC. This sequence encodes CASSPGQVSGDIQYF.

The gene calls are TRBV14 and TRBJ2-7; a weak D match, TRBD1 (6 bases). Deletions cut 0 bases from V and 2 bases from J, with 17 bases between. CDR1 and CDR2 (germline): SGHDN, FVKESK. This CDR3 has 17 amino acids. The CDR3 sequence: CASSQERLGAATYEQYF. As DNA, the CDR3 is TGTGCCAGCAGCCAAGAGAGATTGGGGGCGGCCACCTACGAGCAGTACTTC.

The CDR3 spells CAWSPRGVEQYF. The CDR3 DNA reads TGTGCCTGGAGTCCCCGGGGGGTTGAGCAGTACTTC. This chain links TRBV30 with TRBJ2-7, with 7 bases lining up with TRBD2. The germline gives CDR1 GTSNPN, CDR2 SVGIG (reference sequence). The CDR3 has 12 amino acids. J lost 7 bases, V lost 2 bases, and 5 bases had no gene match.

The CDR3 nucleotides are TGTGCCATAGGGAGCCGGGGGGAGTTGGTCGAGCAGTACTTC. It codes for CAIGSRGELVEQYF. The chain has TRBV10-3 and TRBJ2-7; 7 nucleotides line up with TRBD2. The ends lost 9 bases at V and 6 bases at J; junction bases unmatched: 14. The CDR3 runs to 14 residues. Per germline, CDR1 ENHRY and CDR2 SYGVKD.

CDR3 protein: CASSESGTAYEQYF. Written as DNA, the CDR3 is TGCGCCAGCAGTGAGTCGGGGACAGCCTACGAGCAGTACTTC. The chain combines TRBV10-2 with TRBJ2-7, with 7 bases aligning to TRBD1. J lost 2 bases, V lost 0 bases, and 1 base had no gene match. The CDR3 is 14 residues long. The V gene's germline CDR1 is WSHSY and CDR2 SAAADI.

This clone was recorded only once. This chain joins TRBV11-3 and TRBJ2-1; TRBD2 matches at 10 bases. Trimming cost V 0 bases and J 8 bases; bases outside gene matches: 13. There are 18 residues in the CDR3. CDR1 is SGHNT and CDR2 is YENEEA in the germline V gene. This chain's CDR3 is CASSLEEVVAGGWDEQFF. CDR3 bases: TGTGCCAGCAGCTTAGAAGAAGTTGTAGCGGGAGGTTGGGATGAGCAGTTCTTC.

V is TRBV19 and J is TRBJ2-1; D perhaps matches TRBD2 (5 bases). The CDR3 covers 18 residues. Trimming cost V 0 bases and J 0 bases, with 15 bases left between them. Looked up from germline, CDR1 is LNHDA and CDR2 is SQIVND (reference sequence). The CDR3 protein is CASSIDLEAESSYNEQFF. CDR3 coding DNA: TGTGCCAGTAGTATAGATTTGGAAGCGGAGAGCTCCTACAATGAGCAGTTCTTC.

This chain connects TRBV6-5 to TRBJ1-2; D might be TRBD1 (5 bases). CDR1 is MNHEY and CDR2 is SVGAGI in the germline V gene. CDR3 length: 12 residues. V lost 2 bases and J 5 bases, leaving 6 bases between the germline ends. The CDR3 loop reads CASSYGGYGYTF. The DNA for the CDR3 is TGTGCCAGCAGTTACGGGGGGTATGGCTACACCTTC.

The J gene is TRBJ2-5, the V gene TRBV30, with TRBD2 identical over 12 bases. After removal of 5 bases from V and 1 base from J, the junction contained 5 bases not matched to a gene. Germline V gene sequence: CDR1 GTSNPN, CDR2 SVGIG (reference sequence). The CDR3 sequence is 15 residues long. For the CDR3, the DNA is TGTGCCTGGGATCTAGCGGGAGGGCCCCAAGAGACCCAGTACTTC. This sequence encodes CAWDLAGGPQETQYF.

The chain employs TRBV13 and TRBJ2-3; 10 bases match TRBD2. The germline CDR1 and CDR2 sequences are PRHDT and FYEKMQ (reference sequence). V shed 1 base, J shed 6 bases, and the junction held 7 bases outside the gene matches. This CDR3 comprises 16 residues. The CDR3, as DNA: TGTGCCAGCAGCTTAGTGGCTAGCGGGAGATCTGATACGCAGTATTTT. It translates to CASSLVASGRSDTQYF.

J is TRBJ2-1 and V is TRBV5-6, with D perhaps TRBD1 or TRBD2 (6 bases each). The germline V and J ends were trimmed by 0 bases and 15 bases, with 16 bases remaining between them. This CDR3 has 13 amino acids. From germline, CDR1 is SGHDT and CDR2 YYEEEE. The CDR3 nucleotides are TGTGCCAGCAGCTTGGCTCAGGGGCGGGATCGGTTCTTC. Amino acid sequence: CASSLAQGRDRFF. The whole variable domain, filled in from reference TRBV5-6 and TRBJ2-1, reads DAGVTQSPTHLIKTRGQQVTLRCSPKSGHDTVSWYQQALGQGPQFIFQYYEEEERQRGNFPDRFSGHQFPNYSSELNVNALLLGDSALYLCASSLAQGRDRFFGPGTRLTVL.

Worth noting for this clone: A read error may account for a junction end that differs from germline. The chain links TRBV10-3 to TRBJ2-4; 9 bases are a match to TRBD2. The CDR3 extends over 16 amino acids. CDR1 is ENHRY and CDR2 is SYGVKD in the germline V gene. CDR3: CASSYAASGTGNIQYF. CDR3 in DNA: TGTGCCAGCAGTTACGCGGCTAGCGGGACCGGAAACATTCAGTACTTC.

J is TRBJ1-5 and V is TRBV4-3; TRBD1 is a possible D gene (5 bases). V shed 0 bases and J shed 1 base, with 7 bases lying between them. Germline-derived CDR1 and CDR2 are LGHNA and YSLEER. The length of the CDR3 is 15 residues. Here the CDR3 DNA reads TGCGCCAGCAGCCAAGACCGGGGGAGCAATCAGCCCCAGCATTTT. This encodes CASSQDRGSNQPQHF.